A selection of T cell receptor beta chains follows, all from one sample in a study of blood T cells in healthy people across ages. TCRdb re-called the 5' RACE reads through MiXCR, storing one row per CDR3 protein. The sample consists of hundreds of thousands of distinct CDR3 sequences, more than 45% of them appearing once. The sequencing sample was made of blood. Receptors were obtained from a woman aged 80 or over in good health. CDR3s include the opening cysteine and the closing phenylalanine or tryptophan. The D gene is left open where the match is weak. Rows give clone size only sometimes, using once, few, many, or a class for an expanded clone.

D gene,clone size,V gene,J gene,CDR3 protein,CDR3 DNA
TRBD2,NA,TRBV20-1,TRBJ2-2,CSAHSGSNTGELFF,TGCAGTGCTCATAGCGGGTCGAACACCGGGGAGCTGTTTTTT
NA,many,TRBV6-5,TRBJ1-2,CASSPMGRWDYGYTF,TGTGCCAGCAGTCCCATGGGTCGTTGGGACTATGGCTACACCTTC
TRBD1,NA,TRBV5-1,TRBJ2-3,CASSVQGLSTDTQYF,TGCGCCAGCAGCGTACAGGGGTTGAGTACAGATACGCAGTATTTT
NA,NA,TRBV23-1,TRBJ2-4,CASSHEGLYF,TGCGCCAGCAGTCACGAGGGTTTGTACTTC
TRBD1,NA,TRBV29-1,TRBJ2-5,CSGTGTGTQETQYF,TGCAGCGGAACCGGGACAGGGACCCAAGAGACCCAGTACTTC
NA,NA,TRBV6-5,TRBJ2-1,CASSPGLNYNEQFF,TGTGCCAGCAGTCCAGGACTTAATTACAATGAGCAGTTCTTC
NA,few,TRBV20-1,TRBJ2-1,CSALENEQFF,TGCAGTGCTCTCGAAAATGAGCAGTTCTTC
NA,NA,TRBV20-1,TRBJ2-2,CSAREPIDTGELFF,TGCAGTGCTAGGGAGCCAATAGACACCGGGGAGCTGTTTTTT
TRBD2,NA,TRBV7-3,TRBJ2-3,CASSRSTSSVGTDTQYF,TGTGCCAGCAGCCGATCGACTAGCTCTGTGGGCACAGACACGCAGTATTTT
TRBD2,NA,TRBV7-9,TRBJ2-3,CASSRGGGNRAYTQYF,TGTGCCAGCAGCCGGGGGGGCGGCAACAGGGCCTATACGCAGTATTTT
NA,many,TRBV19,TRBJ2-1,CASMIGDEQFF,TGTGCCAGTATGATCGGCGATGAGCAGTTCTTC
TRBD1,few,TRBV5-1,TRBJ1-6,CASRSQGASYNSPLHF,TGCGCCAGCAGGTCACAGGGGGCCTCCTATAATTCACCCCTCCACTTT
TRBD1,NA,TRBV28,TRBJ2-5,CASSPPDRVETQYF,TGTGCCAGCAGCCCGCCGGACAGGGTCGAGACCCAGTACTTC
NA,NA,TRBV29-1,TRBJ2-3,CNVAVARGRTDTQYF,TGCAACGTTGCCGTTGCTAGGGGTCGGACAGATACGCAGTATTTT
TRBD1,once,TRBV30,TRBJ1-5,CAWKDRVNQPQHF,TGTGCCTGGAAGGACAGGGTCAATCAGCCCCAGCATTTT
NA,NA,TRBV6-1,TRBJ2-4,CASSFENIQYF,TGTGCCAGCAGCTTCGAAAACATTCAGTACTTC
TRBD1,few,TRBV20-1,TRBJ1-1,CSAREGTEFTEAFF,TGCAGTGCTAGAGAAGGGACAGAGTTCACTGAAGCTTTCTTT
NA,NA,TRBV12-3/TRBV12-4,TRBJ1-4,CASSFIGGRNEKLFF,TGTGCCAGCAGTTTCATAGGTGGACGTAATGAAAAACTGTTTTTT
NA,NA,TRBV4-1,TRBJ2-4,CASSKGPLTLAKNIQYF,TGCGCCAGCAGCAAGGGACCCCTAACCCTAGCCAAAAACATTCAGTACTTC
TRBD2,NA,TRBV20-1,TRBJ2-7,CSVRGITGTSGGLYEQYF,TGCAGTGTTAGGGGAATTACCGGGACTAGCGGGGGGCTCTACGAGCAGTACTTC
NA,NA,TRBV28,TRBJ2-1,CASSPTGAYRDEQFF,TGTGCCAGCAGCCCCACCGGAGCCTATCGGGATGAGCAGTTCTTC
TRBD1,NA,TRBV6-5,TRBJ1-6,CASRLERTGVTPLHF,TGTGCCAGCAGACTGGAGCGGACAGGGGTGACACCCCTCCACTTT
NA,NA,TRBV19,TRBJ2-1,CASSTGFSYNEQFF,TGTGCCAGTAGCACAGGATTCTCCTACAATGAGCAGTTCTTC
NA,NA,TRBV15,TRBJ1-2,CATSRGDRSNYGYTF,TGTGCCACCAGCAGAGGAGACAGGTCAAACTATGGCTACACCTTC
NA,NA,TRBV6-2/TRBV6-3,TRBJ2-3,CASTLDSSDTQYF,TGTGCCAGCACCCTAGACTCTTCGGATACGCAGTATTTT
NA,NA,TRBV14,TRBJ2-7,CASSQERVGVYEQYF,TGTGCCAGCAGCCAAGAGAGGGTGGGAGTCTACGAGCAGTACTTC
NA,NA,TRBV7-9,TRBJ2-1,CASTLAGRDFSYNEQFF,TGTGCCAGCACTCTCGCGGGGCGGGACTTCTCCTACAATGAGCAGTTCTTC
NA,few,TRBV5-6,TRBJ2-7,CASSSAGQQYF,TGTGCCAGCAGCTCGGCAGGGCAGCAGTACTTC
NA,NA,TRBV7-3,TRBJ2-7,CASSLTPRGSYEQYF,TGTGCCAGCAGCTTAACGCCCCGGGGGTCCTACGAGCAGTACTTC
NA,NA,TRBV24-1,TRBJ2-2,CTTSEHTDTGELFF,TGTACCACCAGTGAACATACAGATACCGGGGAGCTGTTTTTT
NA,once,TRBV6-6,TRBJ2-7,CASSYLGDGGKYF,TGTGCCAGCAGTTACTTAGGGGACGGCGGGAAGTACTTC
NA,many,TRBV14,TRBJ2-7,CASSQWGLGEQYF,TGTGCCAGTAGCCAGTGGGGTCTGGGAGAGCAGTACTTC
NA,NA,TRBV9,TRBJ1-1,CASSPQTANTEAFF,TGTGCCAGCAGCCCCCAGACAGCGAACACTGAAGCTTTCTTT
NA,NA,TRBV5-6,TRBJ2-1,CASSLVQGSVNEQFF,TGTGCCAGCAGCTTGGTGCAGGGGTCGGTCAATGAGCAGTTCTTC
NA,many,TRBV20-1,TRBJ2-1,CSAIKGTGNSDEQFF,TGCAGTGCTATTAAGGGAACGGGGAACAGCGATGAGCAGTTCTTC
NA,NA,TRBV5-1,TRBJ1-6,CASSSAAGVSPLHF,TGCGCCAGCAGCTCCGCGGCAGGGGTTTCACCCCTCCACTTT
NA,NA,TRBV2,TRBJ2-1,CARIKDRSYNEQFF,TGTGCCAGGATTAAGGACAGATCCTACAATGAGCAGTTCTTC
NA,many,TRBV3-1,TRBJ1-2,CASSPTETYGYTF,TGTGCCAGCAGCCCGACAGAGACCTATGGCTACACCTTC
NA,NA,TRBV3-1,TRBJ2-2,CASSQGSRGGGNTGELFF,TGTGCCAGCAGCCAAGGTTCGAGAGGGGGAGGGAACACCGGGGAGCTGTTTTTT
NA,few,TRBV2,TRBJ1-6,CASSEIRNSPLHF,TGTGCCAGCAGTGAAATAAGGAATTCACCCCTCCACTTT